The 31 T cell receptor beta chains reported below all come from one sample, sequenced in a study of T-cell reconstitution after alpha-beta-depleted transplantation in children. The library targeted TCRbeta and was prepared with unique molecular identifiers. MiXCR, run by TCRdb on the PCR reads, gives a single entry per CDR3 protein. This table holds 150,000 to 200,000 distinct CDR3 sequences, about 15% found once. Sequencing was performed on PBMCs from the stem cell graft donor, taken from the stem cell graft. Receptor source: a human donor who donated a stem cell graft to a child with acute lymphoblastic leukemia.

This clonotype was picked up a small number of times. The chain couples TRBV15 to TRBJ2-1, with D possibly TRBD1 on 6 matching bases. The CDR3 has 15 residues. The V and J ends lost 7 bases and 4 bases respectively, with 17 bases between them. Germline V gene data show CDR1 as LNHNV and CDR2 as YYDKDF (reference sequence). CDR3 protein: CATTRDTQDYNEQFF. CDR3 bases: TGTGCCACCACCCGGGACACTCAAGATTACAATGAGCAGTTCTTC.

The chain couples TRBV6-1 to TRBJ1-6, with unresolved D. This CDR3 is 14 amino acids long. Germline-derived CDR1 and CDR2 are MNHNS and SASEGT. V dropped 6 bases and J dropped 6 bases, with 12 bases sitting between them. DNA of the CDR3: TGTGCCAGCAGACCGGACGGATTTAATTCACCCCTCCACTTT. This sequence encodes CASRPDGFNSPLHF.

With respect to this clonotype: Compared with germline, one end of the junction differs, possibly owing to a read error. This chain joins TRBV7-9 and TRBJ1-2, with no clear D. The CDR3 length is 14 residues. CDR1 SEHNR and CDR2 FQNEAQ come from the germline V gene (reference sequence). The CDR3 reads CAGSRSGPPHGYTF. CDR3 DNA: TGTGCCGGCAGCCGTAGTGGGCCCCCACACGGCTACACCTTC. Complete variable domain (other parts from reference TRBV7-9 and TRBJ1-2): DTGVSQNPRHKITKRGQNVTFRCDPISEHNRLYWYRQTLGQGPEFLTYFQNEAQLEKSRLLSDRFSAERPKGSFSTLEIQRTEQGDSAMYLCAGSRSGPPHGYTFGSGTRLTVV.

This clonotype was seen at least ten times. This chain links TRBV5-4 with TRBJ1-2, with 7 nucleotides matching TRBD1. The CDR3 is made up of 16 amino acids. Germline V lookup: CDR1 SGHNT, CDR2 YYREEE (reference sequence). The trim removed 2 bases at V and 6 bases at J, leaving 13 bases unmatched. CDR3 sequence reads: CASSFNRQTGDNGYTF. In nucleotides, the CDR3 is TGTGCCAGCAGCTTCAACCGGCAAACAGGGGACAATGGCTACACCTTC.

At least ten counts were recorded for this clonotype. This sequence joins TRBV12-3 or TRBV12-4 and TRBJ2-2; TRBD1 aligns across 9 bases. Germline trimming cut 7 bases from V and 7 bases from J; bases unmatched to any gene: 10. The CDR3 is made up of 15 amino acids. The CDR3 coding sequence is TGTGCCAGCACCCAAGCACAGGGGGCAAACGGGGAGCTGTTTTTT. It specifies CASTQAQGANGELFF.

This clonotype showed up many times. The V and J genes are TRBV12-3 or TRBV12-4 and TRBJ2-7; 12 positions agree with TRBD2. V lost 6 bases to trimming and J lost 10 bases; unmatched junction nucleotides: 4. This CDR3 has 12 amino acids. The CDR3 is CASRGTSGQQYF. Here the CDR3 DNA reads TGTGCCAGCAGGGGGACTAGCGGGCAACAGTACTTC.

This clonotype was seen many times. The chain carries TRBV28 and TRBJ1-1; D is possibly TRBD1 (6 bases). Trimming removed 8 bases at V and 4 bases at J, with 20 bases between. Germline values: CDR1 MDHEN, CDR2 SYDVKM. The CDR3 totals 15 residues. CDR3 DNA: TGTGCCAGCCCCAGGGGAGCGGGACAACCCACTGAAGCTTTCTTT. Its translation: CASPRGAGQPTEAFF.

Many counts were recorded for this clonotype. The rearrangement links TRBV20-1 to TRBJ2-7; D possibly uses TRBD1 or TRBD2 (6 bases each). This CDR3 has 14 residues. The V gene's germline CDR1 is DFQATT and CDR2 SNEGSKA (reference sequence). Trimming left V 5 bases short and J 2 bases short, with 16 bases between. This chain's CDR3 is CSAPPRGLAYEQYF. CDR3 coding DNA: TGCAGTGCTCCCCCCCGGGGGCTAGCCTACGAGCAGTACTTC.

In its sample, this clonotype was seen many times. The chain combines TRBV12-3 or TRBV12-4 with TRBJ2-3; D might be TRBD2 (5 bases). V lost 5 bases, J lost 9 bases, and 15 bases lay in between. CDR3 length: 13 amino acids. CDR3 in DNA: TGTGCCAGCAGTCAGTGGGAGAGTTCCACGCAGTATTTT. Residues: CASSQWESSTQYF.

This clonotype was seen many times. The CDR3 coding sequence is TGTGCCAGCAGTACCGACAGGGTACGATCACCCCTCCACTTT. It specifies CASSTDRVRSPLHF. J is TRBJ1-6 and V is TRBV6-5; 7 bases align to TRBD1. V shed 5 bases, J shed 10 bases, and the junction held 8 bases outside the gene matches. Germline V gives CDR1 MNHEY, CDR2 SVGAGI. The CDR3 covers 14 residues.

This clonotype came up many times. V and J are TRBV10-3 and TRBJ1-4; possibly TRBD1 for D (6 bases). There are 16 residues in the CDR3. V was clipped by 0 bases and J by 7 bases, with 15 bases between them. Germline lookup yields CDR1 ENHRY and CDR2 SYGVKD. The chain's CDR3 is CAISESGGRDAEKLFF. DNA of the CDR3: TGTGCCATCAGTGAGTCGGGGGGCAGGGACGCTGAAAAACTGTTTTTT.

This clonotype occurred many times. The chain links TRBV5-1 to TRBJ2-7; TRBD1 agrees at 9 bases. The CDR3 has 15 amino acids. Germline V lookup: CDR1 SGHRS, CDR2 YFSETQ. V shed 4 bases, J shed 6 bases, and the junction held 11 bases outside the gene matches. The CDR3 DNA follows: TGCGCCAGCAGCCTGAAAGGACAGGGGCCCGTCGAGCAGTACTTC. Its translation is CASSLKGQGPVEQYF.

This clonotype was recorded many times. V and J are TRBV20-1 and TRBJ1-1; TRBD1 matches at 9 bases. The CDR3 runs to 14 residues. Per germline, CDR1 DFQATT and CDR2 SNEGSKA (reference sequence). The J segment lost 4 bases and the V segment lost 5 bases, leaving 8 bases of the junction unmatched. CDR3 loop: CSAHTGGAGTEAFF. The CDR3 bases are TGCAGTGCTCACACAGGGGGCGCGGGCACTGAAGCTTTCTTT.

This clonotype was seen repeatedly, ten times or more. CDR3 coding DNA: TGCGCCAGCAGTCGAAGCTCTGGAAACACCATATATTTT. This codes for CASSRSSGNTIYF. The V and J genes are TRBV5-1 and TRBJ1-3; D ambiguous. The CDR3 has 13 residues. V shed 5 bases and J shed 0 bases, with 6 bases lying between them. Germline CDR1 reads SGHRS; CDR2 reads YFSETQ.

This clonotype was detected many times. This chain joins TRBV20-1 and TRBJ1-1, with D perhaps TRBD1 (5 bases). The CDR3 loop spans 14 amino acids. Trimming removed 1 base from V and 1 base from J, with 10 bases in between. Per the germline V gene, CDR1 is DFQATT and CDR2 is SNEGSKA (reference sequence). CDR3 sequence reads: CSARAGTENTEAFF. The CDR3 DNA sequence: TGCAGTGCTAGAGCCGGGACCGAGAACACTGAAGCTTTCTTT.

This clonotype was counted many times. The chain joins TRBV6-5 to TRBJ1-3; D uncertain. V was shortened by 11 bases and J by 6 bases, with 11 bases between the two germline ends. Germline V gene data show CDR1 as MNHEY and CDR2 as SVGAGI. The CDR3 is 11 amino acids. CDR3 in amino acids: CASQDQNTIYF. The CDR3 region has the DNA TGTGCCTCCCAGGACCAAAACACCATATATTTT.

As concerns this clonotype: An end of the junction differs from the germline gene, which may be a read error. The V and J genes are TRBV29-1 and TRBJ2-2, with TRBD2 as a possible D gene (5 bases). This CDR3 is built from 12 residues. Germline loops: CDR1 SQVTM, CDR2 ANQGSEA. CDR3 sequence: CGGGLNTGELFF. The CDR3 region has the DNA TGCGGCGGTGGTTTGAACACCGGGGAGCTGTTCTTT.

This clonotype was picked up many times. The chain's CDR3 is CSVVAGTDYYGYTF. The DNA of the CDR3 is TGCAGCGTTGTGGCTGGGACGGACTACTATGGCTACACCTTC. The chain uses TRBV29-1 and TRBJ1-2; maybe TRBD1 (5 bases). The CDR3 spans 14 residues. V was shortened by 4 bases and J by 3 bases, with 15 bases between the two germline ends. CDR1 is SQVTM, CDR2 ANQGSEA, per germline.

There are a few counts of this clonotype. The chain carries TRBV18 and TRBJ2-5; D could derive from TRBD1 or TRBD2 (5 bases each). The CDR3 has 13 residues. Trimming pared 1 base from V and 5 bases from J, leaving 8 bases between. Germline V gives CDR1 KGHSH, CDR2 LQKENI. The CDR3: CASSPRRDETQYF. For the CDR3, the DNA is TGTGCCAGCTCACCACGAAGGGACGAGACCCAGTACTTC.

This clonotype is a singleton in its sample. This could be a read error, since a much larger clone is one nucleotide away. This rearrangement joins TRBV9 to TRBJ1-6, with a tentative D call TRBD1 (5 bases). Trimming took off 7 bases at V and 0 bases at J, with 17 bases between the two ends. This CDR3 spans 17 amino acids. Germline values: CDR1 SGDLS, CDR2 YYNGEE. CDR3 nucleotides: TGTGCCAGCGGCGCGAGACCAGGGCTCTCCTATAATTCACCCCTCCACTTT. This sequence encodes CASGARPGLSYNSPLHF.

This chain joins TRBV12-3 or TRBV12-4 and TRBJ2-2, with 10 bases that match TRBD1. V gave up 5 bases and J gave up 5 bases; unmatched junction bases: 5. The CDR3 is made up of 15 amino acids. The CDR3 nucleotides read TGTGCCAGCAGTCCGCGGACAGGGGGAACCGGGGAGCTGTTTTTT. Translation: CASSPRTGGTGELFF.

The V call is TRBV20-1, the J call TRBJ2-5; 14 bases map to TRBD2. With 5 bases clipped from V and 5 bases from J, the junction kept 10 bases outside the gene matches. Germline loops: CDR1 DFQATT, CDR2 SNEGSKA (reference sequence). The CDR3 is made up of 16 amino acids. For the CDR3, the DNA is TGCAGTGCTGAACCGTTTCGGACTAGCGGGAGGGAGACCCAGTACTTC. Residues: CSAEPFRTSGRETQYF.

This clonotype has at least ten counts. The chain uses TRBV14 and TRBJ2-7; 11 bases are shared with TRBD2. The germline V gene has CDR1 SGHDN and CDR2 FVKESK. Germline trimming cut 1 base from V and 0 bases from J; bases unmatched to any gene: 11. The CDR3 has 19 residues. The CDR3 loop is CASSQVRTSGRHSSYEQYF. The CDR3 DNA sequence: TGTGCCAGCAGCCAAGTTAGAACTAGCGGGAGACACAGCTCCTACGAGCAGTACTTC.

This chain uses TRBV6-1 with TRBJ2-7, with 9 nucleotides matching TRBD1. The CDR3 length is 15 residues. CDR1 is MNHNS, CDR2 SASEGT, per germline. V shed 6 bases, J shed 6 bases, and the junction held 12 bases outside the gene matches. As DNA, the CDR3 is TGTGCCAGCAGGACCACGTTACAGGGGGCTGGCGAGCAGTACTTC. As protein: CASRTTLQGAGEQYF.

This clonotype was found many times. V gene TRBV29-1 combines with J gene TRBJ2-3; D may be TRBD2 (5 bases). The CDR3 totals 13 residues. Germline CDR1 SQVTM, CDR2 ANQGSEA. Trimming left V 4 bases short and J 2 bases short, with 10 bases between. CDR3 sequence: CSVGGRVTDTQYF. The CDR3, as DNA: TGCAGCGTTGGCGGGCGGGTCACAGATACGCAGTATTTT.

This clonotype was recorded at least ten times. The chain carries TRBV20-1 and TRBJ2-3; 10 nucleotides agree with TRBD1. Germline values: CDR1 DFQATT, CDR2 SNEGSKA (reference sequence). V trimming: 6 bases; J trimming: 7 bases; junction bases outside the gene matches: 16. CDR3 length equals 16 residues. CDR3 in DNA: TGCAGTGCGTACCGGGGGGGGACAGGGGCCGGATATACGCAGTATTTT. It translates to CSAYRGGTGAGYTQYF.

Many counts were recorded for this clonotype. The J gene is TRBJ2-7, the V gene TRBV20-1; TRBD2 aligns across 7 bases. The V and J ends lost 3 bases and 3 bases, in that order; junction bases with no gene match: 8. This CDR3 region has 14 residues. The germline CDR1 and CDR2 sequences are DFQATT and SNEGSKA (reference sequence). CDR3 sequence reads: CSARILAENYEQYF. The DNA of the CDR3 is TGCAGTGCTAGGATTCTAGCGGAAAACTACGAGCAGTACTTC.

Ten or more counts support this clonotype. As DNA, the CDR3 is TGTGCCAGCAGCCACCAAGGGGGCAGTGAAGAGACCCAGTACTTC. It translates to CASSHQGGSEETQYF. This rearrangement joins TRBV3-1 to TRBJ2-5, with 7 nucleotides matching TRBD1. Germline values: CDR1 LGHDT, CDR2 YNNKEL (reference sequence). This CDR3 has 15 residues. J lost 3 bases, V lost 3 bases, and 7 bases had no gene match.

This clonotype was counted ten times or more. This chain joins TRBV6-5 and TRBJ2-3; D might be TRBD1 (5 bases). This CDR3 has 16 residues. Germline-derived CDR1 and CDR2 are MNHEY and SVGAGI. V was cut by 4 bases and J by 4 bases, with 18 bases left in between. The CDR3 coding sequence is TGTGCCAGCAGTTTAGGGGTAGTCGCACCGGCAGATACGCAGTATTTT. This encodes CASSLGVVAPADTQYF.

This clonotype was observed many times. The chain couples TRBV28 to TRBJ2-5, with 8 bases matching TRBD2. Looked up from germline, CDR1 is MDHEN and CDR2 is SYDVKM. V was clipped by 5 bases and J by 4 bases; unmatched bases: 9. This CDR3 region has 15 residues. The CDR3 coding sequence is TGTGCCAGCAGTCAAGCGGGAGCGGGAGTAGAGACCCAGTACTTC. Amino acid sequence: CASSQAGAGVETQYF.

This clonotype was counted at least ten times. The CDR3 DNA is TGCAGCGTACGGGCGGACAATGAGCAGTTCTTC. It encodes CSVRADNEQFF. The chain is built from TRBV29-1 and TRBJ2-1; no reliable D call. Looked up from germline, CDR1 is SQVTM and CDR2 is ANQGSEA. CDR3 length: 11 residues. The V end was cut by 6 bases, the J end by 5 bases, with 8 bases between.